One sample yielded the 8 T cell receptor beta chains listed below, sequenced in a study of PD-L1 blockade in urothelial cancer (dated by TCRdb to the late 2010s). The sample's time point label, in plain terms: peripheral blood 6 weeks after treatment start. The library came from the immunoSEQ multiplex PCR assay. TCRdb obtained this table from immuneACCESS and retained in-frame rearrangements with V and J assigned. These tables miss some clones; where compared with another copy, unresolved V genes account for less than half of the shortfall, and the remainder is unexplained. For this sample there are 60,000 to 80,000 clones; 88% appear just once. Together, the top ten hold around 10% of the sample. Sequenced here: PBMCs, sampled around atezolizumab (anti-PD-L1) treatment. These receptors were collected from a man aged 55 to 70 with urothelial cancer.

CDR3 amino acids: CAISAGTSGELHEQFF. DNA of the CDR3: TGTGCCATCAGTGCCGGGACTAGCGGGGAGCTCCATGAGCAGTTCTTC. The J gene is TRBJ2-1, the V gene TRBV10-3; 13 bases are a match to TRBD2. The germline V gene has CDR1 ENHRY and CDR2 SYGVKD. This CDR3 is built from 16 residues. The V and J ends lost 4 bases and 8 bases, in that order; junction bases with no gene match: 8.

This chain uses TRBV10-3 with TRBJ2-1, with 10 bases fitting TRBD2. CDR1 and CDR2 from the germline V gene are ENHRY and SYGVKD. The V segment lost 10 bases and the J segment 8 bases; nucleotides outside the gene matches: 11. This CDR3 has 14 residues. The CDR3 is CATGAGGPLDEQFF. In DNA form, the CDR3 reads TGTGCCACCGGAGCGGGAGGGCCTCTGGATGAGCAGTTCTTC.

The rearrangement links TRBV14 to TRBJ2-7; 7 nucleotides agree with TRBD2. The J segment lost 4 bases and the V segment lost 6 bases, leaving 24 bases of the junction unmatched. This CDR3 spans 19 amino acids. Germline V CDR1 and CDR2: SGHDN, FVKESK. The CDR3 protein is CASSPRTRWSGTLGYEQYF. The CDR3 bases are TGTGCCAGCAGTCCCAGAACCCGCTGGAGCGGGACCCTGGGTTACGAGCAGTACTTC.

The gene calls are TRBV7-9 and TRBJ1-3; D uncertain. V was trimmed by 11 bases and J by 3 bases, leaving 11 bases between them. Germline V gene lookup returns CDR1 SEHNR and CDR2 FQNEAQ (reference sequence). The CDR3 is made up of 12 amino acids. The chain's CDR3 is CAGLDIGNTIYF. CDR3 sequence (DNA): TGTGCCGGTCTCGACATTGGAAACACCATATATTTT.

V is TRBV6-5 and J is TRBJ1-2, with 8 bases aligning to TRBD1. This CDR3 is 14 amino acids long. Germline assignment: CDR1 MNHEY and CDR2 SVGAGI. Germline trimming cut 4 bases from V and 6 bases from J; bases unmatched to any gene: 7. The chain's CDR3 is CASSWGQDWDGYTF. CDR3 nucleotide sequence: TGTGCCAGCAGTTGGGGACAGGACTGGGATGGCTACACCTTC.

V and J are TRBV5-1 and TRBJ1-1, with 8 bases matching TRBD1. The germline V gene encodes CDR1 SGHRS and CDR2 YFSETQ. With 2 bases clipped from V and 5 bases from J, the junction kept 14 bases outside the gene matches. The length of the CDR3 is 17 residues. CDR3 bases: TGCGCCAGCAGCTTATACCAGGCCGCCGGACAGGGAACTGAAGCTTTCTTT. It encodes CASSLYQAAGQGTEAFF. Supplemented by reference TRBV5-1 and TRBJ1-1, the full variable domain reads KAGVTQTPRYLIKTRGQQVTLSCSPISGHRSVSWYQQTPGQGLQFLFEYFSETQRNKGNFPGRFSGRQFSNSRSEMNVSTLELGDSALYLCASSLYQAAGQGTEAFFGQGTRLTVV.

The chain is built from TRBV9 and TRBJ2-3, with TRBD1 identical over 9 bases. Germline loops: CDR1 SGDLS, CDR2 YYNGEE. CDR3 length: 16 residues. The V gene end was trimmed by 3 bases and the J gene end by 5 bases; junction bases not matched to a gene: 10. The CDR3: CASSAADRGFKDTQYF. Written as DNA, the CDR3 is TGTGCCAGCAGCGCTGCGGACAGGGGTTTTAAAGATACGCAGTATTTT.

This clone appeared a single time. The genes are TRBV9 and TRBJ1-2, with D perhaps matching TRBD1 (6 bases). The V gene lost 3 bases and the J gene lost 3 bases, with 15 bases spanning the gap. The germline V gene encodes CDR1 SGDLS and CDR2 YYNGEE. The length of the CDR3 is 15 residues. The CDR3: CASSAGGAVDYGYTF. The CDR3 DNA is TGTGCCAGCAGCGCCGGGGGGGCAGTCGACTATGGCTACACCTTC.